A single sample gave rise to the 25 T cell receptor beta chains below, sequenced in a study of T cells in Graves' hyperthyroidism and ophthalmopathy. Amplified TCR beta CDR3 regions derived from RNA transcripts. The HTBI set primed first-round TCR CDR3 RT-PCR. TCRdb used MiXCR to reprocess the multiplex PCR reads, holding one entry per CDR3 protein. The repertoire includes about 640,000 distinct CDR3 sequences, approximately 14% of them detected once, and under 15% sits in the top ten. Sequenced sample: blood. The receptors stem from a woman in her 50s with Graves' ophthalmopathy.

This clonotype was observed many times. The rearrangement uses TRBV28 and TRBJ2-2; D not certain. The CDR3 is 14 amino acids. From germline, CDR1 is MDHEN and CDR2 SYDVKM. With 10 bases removed from V and 3 bases from J, the gap between germline ends came to 15 bases. In DNA form, the CDR3 reads TGTGCCACCTTACTGAAACAGTACACCGGGGAGCTGTTTTTT. The encoded protein is CATLLKQYTGELFF.

At least ten counts were recorded for this clonotype. The V gene is TRBV12-3 or TRBV12-4, the J gene TRBJ1-5; 7 nucleotides line up with TRBD1. The length of the CDR3 is 16 residues. V gave up 5 bases and J gave up 0 bases; unmatched junction bases: 7. The CDR3 bases are TGTGCCAGCAGTACAAGGACAGGACTTAGCAATCAGCCCCAGCATTTT. Its translation: CASSTRTGLSNQPQHF.

The CDR3 loop reads CASSNTPGELFF. In DNA form, the CDR3 reads TGTGCCAGCAGCAACACACCCGGGGAGCTGTTTTTT. The chain carries TRBV6-1 and TRBJ2-2; the D is unclear. The CDR3 consists of 12 residues. V was trimmed by 6 bases and J by 6 bases, leaving 8 bases between them. The germline CDR1 and CDR2 sequences are MNHNS and SASEGT.

The gene calls are TRBV4-3 and TRBJ2-5; 8 bases line up with TRBD1. The ends lost 0 bases at V and 5 bases at J; junction bases unmatched: 5. Germline V lookup: CDR1 LGHNA, CDR2 YSLEER. This CDR3 contains 15 residues. Here the CDR3 DNA reads TGCGCCAGCAGCCAAGATTCGGACAGGGTGGAGACCCAGTACTTC. It translates to CASSQDSDRVETQYF.

About this clonotype itself: This may come from a read error, since a much larger clone is one base off. This chain connects TRBV28 to TRBJ2-7; the match to TRBD2 covers 10 bases. With V trimmed by 6 bases and J by 4 bases, 12 bases remained unmatched. The CDR3 extends over 16 amino acids. Germline V lookup: CDR1 MDHEN, CDR2 SYDVKM. CDR3 nucleotides: TGTGCCAGCAGCAGGGACAGAGCGGGAGGGAGGTACGAGCAGTACTTC. It yields the protein CASSRDRAGGRYEQYF.

The table lists this clonotype with many counts. V usage is TRBV27 and J usage is TRBJ1-2; no definite D call. CDR1 is MNHEY, CDR2 SMNVEV, per germline (reference sequence). CDR3 length: 13 amino acids. V was trimmed by 5 bases and J by 2 bases, leaving 9 bases between them. CDR3 protein: CASSESRNYGYTF. The CDR3 DNA is TGTGCCAGCAGTGAGAGCAGGAACTATGGCTACACCTTC.

This clonotype was observed at least ten times. This chain connects TRBV27 to TRBJ2-7, with D possibly TRBD2 on 7 matching bases. The germline V and J ends were trimmed by 2 bases and 2 bases, with 10 bases remaining between them. From germline, CDR1 is MNHEY and CDR2 SMNVEV (reference sequence). This CDR3 spans 14 amino acids. In nucleotides, the CDR3 is TGTGCCAGCAGTTTAACGGGGGGCCCCTACGAGCAGTACTTC. Translation: CASSLTGGPYEQYF.

The CDR3 spells CASSLVRDRGRGGYGYTF. The CDR3 DNA is TGTGCCAGCAGCTTAGTTCGGGACAGGGGGCGTGGTGGCTATGGCTACACCTTC. The rearrangement links TRBV7-9 to TRBJ1-2, with 12 bases lining up with TRBD1. V shed 1 base, J shed 4 bases, and the junction held 10 bases outside the gene matches. This CDR3 spans 18 amino acids. Per germline, CDR1 SEHNR and CDR2 FQNEAQ (reference sequence).

This clonotype appeared a few times. The chain has TRBV9 and TRBJ2-5, with a weak D call TRBD2 (5 bases). This CDR3 region has 16 residues. Per the germline V gene, CDR1 is SGDLS and CDR2 is YYNGEE. The germline V and J ends were trimmed by 0 bases and 0 bases, with 12 bases remaining between them. CDR3 protein: CASSVGIASHQETQYF. CDR3 sequence (DNA): TGTGCCAGCAGCGTAGGTATAGCGAGTCACCAAGAGACCCAGTACTTC.

This clonotype has at least ten counts. The gene calls are TRBV29-1 and TRBJ1-1, with D maybe TRBD1 (5 bases). This CDR3 region has 13 residues. Looked up from germline, CDR1 is SQVTM and CDR2 is ANQGSEA. V was cut by 6 bases and J by 3 bases, with 14 bases left in between. CDR3 nucleotide sequence: TGCAGCGTCGCCCCAGGGAGTTACACTGAAGCTTTCTTT. It translates to CSVAPGSYTEAFF. Using reference TRBV29-1 and TRBJ1-1 for the parts outside the CDR3, the full variable domain is SAVISQKPSRDICQRGTSLTIQCQVDSQVTMMFWYRQQPGQSLTLIATANQGSEATYESGFVIDKFPISRPNLTFSTLTVSNMSPEDSSIYLCSVAPGSYTEAFFGQGTRLTVV.

At least ten counts were recorded for this clonotype. The CDR3 coding sequence is TGTGCCAGCAGCTTAGGGACTACCGCCTACGAGCAGTACTTC. It is translated as CASSLGTTAYEQYF. This sequence joins TRBV7-8 and TRBJ2-7; D might be TRBD2 (6 bases). The CDR3 is 14 amino acids. V dropped 1 base and J dropped 2 bases, with 9 bases sitting between them. The germline V gene encodes CDR1 SGHVS and CDR2 FQNEAQ.

The CDR3 region is CASGLGVLAFF. CDR3 bases: TGTGCTAGTGGCTTAGGCGTCTTAGCTTTCTTT. This chain uses TRBV12-5 with TRBJ1-1; no definite D call. The ends were cut back, 6 bases at V and 10 bases at J, with 12 bases in the middle. This CDR3 has 11 amino acids. Germline V CDR1 and CDR2: LGHNT, FRNRAP.

V usage is TRBV28 and J usage is TRBJ1-2; D not certain. Germline V CDR1 and CDR2: MDHEN, SYDVKM. This CDR3 region has 14 residues. Deletions cut 1 base from V and 5 bases from J, with 11 bases between. The CDR3 sequence: CASSLSSGSYGYTF. CDR3 DNA sequence: TGTGCCAGCAGTTTATCTTCGGGTAGTTATGGCTACACCTTC.

A few counts support this clonotype. The chain uses TRBV5-1 and TRBJ2-5; 9 nucleotides match TRBD2. V gave up 4 bases and J gave up 3 bases; unmatched junction bases: 13. The CDR3 covers 17 residues. Germline CDR1 is SGHRS and CDR2 is YFSETQ. The chain's CDR3 is CASSPRSAGGLEETQYF. In nucleotides, the CDR3 is TGCGCCAGCAGCCCTCGCTCTGCGGGGGGGTTGGAAGAGACCCAGTACTTC.

V is TRBV5-1 and J is TRBJ2-2, with D perhaps given as TRBD1 or TRBD2 (6 bases each). Germline CDR1 reads SGHRS; CDR2 reads YFSETQ. CDR3 length: 16 residues. Trimming took off 0 bases at V and 2 bases at J, with 11 bases between the two ends. CDR3 nucleotide sequence: TGCGCCAGCAGCTTGGAAGGCGGGACAAACACCGGGGAGCTGTTTTTT. This gives the protein CASSLEGGTNTGELFF.

On this clonotype: Being one base from a much bigger clone, this may be a read error. The J gene is TRBJ2-5, the V gene TRBV20-1; the match to TRBD2 covers 7 bases. This CDR3 contains 13 residues. J gave up 12 bases and V 4 bases, and 14 bases lay outside the gene matches. Germline CDR1 DFQATT, CDR2 SNEGSKA (reference sequence). The CDR3 is CSAIGDIAGSKYF. The CDR3 DNA reads as TGCAGTGCTATCGGAGATATAGCGGGTAGTAAGTACTTC.

This clonotype has at least ten counts. The genes are TRBV5-1 and TRBJ2-3; 7 nucleotides line up with TRBD2. Germline CDR1 reads SGHRS; CDR2 reads YFSETQ. The CDR3 has 16 residues. With V trimmed by 4 bases and J by 2 bases, 10 bases remained unmatched. DNA for the CDR3: TGCGCCAGCAGCATTGGGGGGGACCGGGACACAGATACGCAGTATTTT. Translation gives CASSIGGDRDTDTQYF.

This clonotype was recorded many times. The rearrangement joins TRBV28 to TRBJ2-7, with D perhaps given as TRBD1 or TRBD2 (5 bases each). The CDR3 runs 13 residues. V was trimmed by 7 bases and J by 3 bases, leaving 13 bases between them. In germline, CDR1 is MDHEN, CDR2 SYDVKM. The CDR3 DNA reads as TGTGCCAGCATTACGGGACGGAGCTACGAGCAGTACTTC. Encoded protein: CASITGRSYEQYF. The full variable domain, with the rest looked up from reference TRBV28 and TRBJ2-7, is DVKVTQSSRYLVKRTGEKVFLECVQDMDHENMFWYRQDPGLGLRLIYFSYDVKMKEKGDIPEGYSVSREKKERFSLILESASTNQTSMYLCASITGRSYEQYFGPGTRLTVT.

In its sample, this clonotype was seen many times. The chain has TRBV28 and TRBJ2-3, with D possibly matching TRBD2 (6 bases). Trimming pared 4 bases from V and 0 bases from J, leaving 17 bases between. This CDR3 region has 17 residues. The germline V gene has CDR1 MDHEN and CDR2 SYDVKM. CDR3 DNA: TGTGCCAGCAGTTCCCCACGTCTAGCGATAAGCACAGATACGCAGTATTTT. Translation gives CASSSPRLAISTDTQYF.

This clonotype was counted at least ten times. The rearrangement joins TRBV27 to TRBJ1-5, with TRBD1 matching over 8 bases. The CDR3 is 15 amino acids. Trimming removed 4 bases from V and 7 bases from J; junction bases left unmatched: 9. Germline V gives CDR1 MNHEY, CDR2 SMNVEV (reference sequence). CDR3 residues: CASSWDRTGSQPQHF. Written as DNA, the CDR3 is TGTGCCAGCAGTTGGGACAGGACAGGGTCACAGCCCCAGCATTTT.

CDR3 sequence: CASSIDSGTGRLPLHF. For the CDR3, the DNA is TGTGCCAGTAGTATAGATTCCGGGACAGGCCGTCTCCCCCTCCACTTT. V gene TRBV19 combines with J gene TRBJ1-6, with TRBD1 matching over 8 bases. J gave up 13 bases and V 0 bases, and 11 bases lay outside the gene matches. The CDR3 totals 16 residues. CDR1 is LNHDA, CDR2 SQIVND, per germline (reference sequence).

This sequence joins TRBV6-1 and TRBJ2-7; TRBD1 or TRBD2 may be the D gene (5 bases each). Deletions cut 10 bases from V and 1 base from J, with 14 bases between. Germline CDR1 MNHNS, CDR2 SASEGT. The CDR3 is 13 amino acids. The CDR3 sequence: CATSSGGSYEQYF. Written as DNA, the CDR3 is TGTGCCACCTCATCTGGGGGTTCCTACGAGCAGTACTTC.

The sample holds many counts of this clonotype. The chain's CDR3 is CASRPTSLRETEAFF. Here the CDR3 DNA reads TGTGCCAGCCGACCAACTTCGCTTCGAGAGACTGAAGCTTTCTTT. The chain uses TRBV7-8 and TRBJ1-1; D not certain. Trimming left V 8 bases short and J 5 bases short, with 21 bases between. The CDR3 is 15 residues long. Germline V gives CDR1 SGHVS, CDR2 FQNEAQ.

This clonotype was seen repeatedly, ten times or more. The genes are TRBV12-3 or TRBV12-4 and TRBJ2-1, with 10 bases aligning to TRBD2. This CDR3 region has 15 residues. The V gene end was trimmed by 1 base and the J gene end by 9 bases; junction bases not matched to a gene: 6. CDR3 DNA: TGTGCCAGCAGTTTAGGGAGCGGGAGGGCCGTTGAGCAGTTCTTC. Amino acids: CASSLGSGRAVEQFF.

This clonotype appeared many times. This chain connects TRBV30 to TRBJ2-7; D is perhaps TRBD2 (5 bases). Trimming removed 3 bases at V and 3 bases at J, with 18 bases between. The CDR3 consists of 15 residues. Looked up from germline, CDR1 is GTSNPN and CDR2 is SVGIG (reference sequence). The CDR3 loop is CAWSVPRNGVYEQYF. Here the CDR3 DNA reads TGTGCCTGGAGCGTCCCCCGAAACGGGGTCTACGAGCAGTACTTC. The full variable domain, its missing parts supplied by reference TRBV30 and TRBJ2-7, is SQTIHQWPATLVQPVGSPLSLECTVEGTSNPNLYWYRQAAGRGLQLLFYSVGIGQISSEVPQNLSASRPQDRQFILSSKKLLLSDSGFYLCAWSVPRNGVYEQYFGPGTRLTVT.